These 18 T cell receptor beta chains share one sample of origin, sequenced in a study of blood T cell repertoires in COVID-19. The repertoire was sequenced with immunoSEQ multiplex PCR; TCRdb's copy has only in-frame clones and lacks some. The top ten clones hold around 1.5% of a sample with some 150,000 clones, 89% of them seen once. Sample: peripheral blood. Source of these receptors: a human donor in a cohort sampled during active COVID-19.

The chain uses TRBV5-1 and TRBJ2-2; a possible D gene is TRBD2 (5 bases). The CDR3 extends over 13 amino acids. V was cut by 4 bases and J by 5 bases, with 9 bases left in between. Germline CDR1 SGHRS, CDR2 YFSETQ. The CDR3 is CASSLTGTGELFF. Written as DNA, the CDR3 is TGCGCCAGCAGCCTGACGGGGACCGGGGAGCTGTTTTTT.

This CDR3 is CASHGGDSKFGNSPLHF. The CDR3 nucleotides are TGTGCCAGTCACGGGGGGGACTCGAAGTTCGGGAATTCACCCCTCCACTTT. This sequence joins TRBV19 and TRBJ1-6; tentative D call: TRBD1 (5 bases). V lost 8 bases to trimming and J lost 7 bases, with 24 bases between them. Germline V gene data show CDR1 as LNHDA and CDR2 as SQIVND (reference sequence). This CDR3 contains 17 residues.

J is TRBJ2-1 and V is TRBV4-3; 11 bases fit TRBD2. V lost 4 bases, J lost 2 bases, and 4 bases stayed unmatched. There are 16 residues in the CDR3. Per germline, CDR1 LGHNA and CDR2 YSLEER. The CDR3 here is CASSRLAGTTYNEQFF. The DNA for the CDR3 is TGCGCCAGCAGCCGACTAGCGGGGACTACCTACAATGAGCAGTTCTTC.

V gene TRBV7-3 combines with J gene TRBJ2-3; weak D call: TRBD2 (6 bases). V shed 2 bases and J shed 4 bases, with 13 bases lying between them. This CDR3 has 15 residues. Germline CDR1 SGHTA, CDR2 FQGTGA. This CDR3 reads CASSLWSGRSDTQYF. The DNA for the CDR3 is TGTGCCAGCAGCTTATGGTCAGGGAGGTCAGATACGCAGTATTTT.

The CDR3, as DNA: TGTGCCAGCAGTGAACAGAATCTCTACGAGCAGTACTTC. Its protein is CASSEQNLYEQYF. The gene calls are TRBV2 and TRBJ2-7; D is uncertain. CDR3 length: 13 residues. The V and J ends lost 2 bases and 3 bases respectively, with 8 bases between them. Germline values: CDR1 SNHLY, CDR2 FYNNEI. The complete variable domain, with remaining parts taken from reference TRBV2 and TRBJ2-7, reads EPEVTQTPSHQVTQMGQEVILRCVPISNHLYFYWYRQILGQKVEFLVSFYNNEISEKSEIFDDQFSVERPDGSNFTLKIRSTKLEDSAMYFCASSEQNLYEQYFGPGTRLTVT.

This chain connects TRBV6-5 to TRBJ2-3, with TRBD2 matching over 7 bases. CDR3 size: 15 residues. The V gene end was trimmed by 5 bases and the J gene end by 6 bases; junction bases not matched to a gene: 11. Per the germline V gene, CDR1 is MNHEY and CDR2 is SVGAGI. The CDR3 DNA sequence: TGTGCCAGCAGTCCAGCGGGGCCTATTGGGGATACGCAGTATTTT. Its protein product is CASSPAGPIGDTQYF.

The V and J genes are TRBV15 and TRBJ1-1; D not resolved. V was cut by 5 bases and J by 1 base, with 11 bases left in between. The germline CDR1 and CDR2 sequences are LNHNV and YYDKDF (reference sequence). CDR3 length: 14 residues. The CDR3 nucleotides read TGTGCCACCAGCCGTGACCCAGGGAACACTGAAGCTTTCTTT. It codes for CATSRDPGNTEAFF.

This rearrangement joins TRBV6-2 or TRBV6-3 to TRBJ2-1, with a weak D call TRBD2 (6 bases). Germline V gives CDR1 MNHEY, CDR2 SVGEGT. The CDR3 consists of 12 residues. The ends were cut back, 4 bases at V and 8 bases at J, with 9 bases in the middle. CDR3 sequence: CASSFWGDEQFF. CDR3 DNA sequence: TGTGCCAGCAGTTTTTGGGGGGATGAGCAGTTCTTC.

The CDR3 loop is CASSPIQGRTEAFF. The CDR3, as DNA: TGTGCCAGCTCACCAATCCAAGGGAGAACTGAAGCTTTCTTT. The chain employs TRBV18 and TRBJ1-1; D remains ambiguous. The CDR3 covers 14 residues. Trimming shortened V by 2 bases and J by 5 bases, and 12 bases separated the two germline ends. In germline, CDR1 is KGHSH, CDR2 LQKENI.

The CDR3 region has the DNA TGCGCCAGCAGCTTGAAGGGGGTACAAGAGACCCAGTACTTC. It yields the protein CASSLKGVQETQYF. This chain joins TRBV5-1 and TRBJ2-5; a possible D gene is TRBD1 (6 bases). The germline V and J ends were trimmed by 1 base and 2 bases, with 9 bases remaining between them. CDR1 is SGHRS and CDR2 is YFSETQ in the germline V gene. There are 14 residues in the CDR3.

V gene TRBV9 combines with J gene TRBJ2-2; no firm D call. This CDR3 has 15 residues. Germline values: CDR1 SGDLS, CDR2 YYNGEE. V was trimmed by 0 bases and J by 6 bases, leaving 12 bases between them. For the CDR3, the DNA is TGTGCCAGCAGCGTAGACAGTACGTGGCCCGGGGAGCTGTTTTTT. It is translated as CASSVDSTWPGELFF.

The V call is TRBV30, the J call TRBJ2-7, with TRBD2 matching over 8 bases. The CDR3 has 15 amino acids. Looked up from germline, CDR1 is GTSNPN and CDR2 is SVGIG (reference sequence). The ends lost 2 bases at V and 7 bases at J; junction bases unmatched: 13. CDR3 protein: CAWSSERGILREQYF. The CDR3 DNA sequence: TGTGCCTGGAGTAGCGAGCGGGGGATTTTAAGGGAGCAGTACTTC.

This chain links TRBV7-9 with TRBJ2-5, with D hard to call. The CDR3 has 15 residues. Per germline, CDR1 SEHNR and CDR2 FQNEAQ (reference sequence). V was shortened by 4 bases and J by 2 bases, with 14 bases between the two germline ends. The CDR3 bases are TGTGCCAGCAGCTCCTCCCTAGGTAGGCAAGAGACCCAGTACTTC. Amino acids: CASSSSLGRQETQYF.

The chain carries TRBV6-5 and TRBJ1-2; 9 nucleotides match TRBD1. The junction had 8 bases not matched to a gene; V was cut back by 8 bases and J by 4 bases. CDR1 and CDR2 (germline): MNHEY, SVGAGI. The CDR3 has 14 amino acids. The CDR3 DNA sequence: TGTGCCAGCGACTTGACAGGGGGTCCCTATGGCTACACCTTC. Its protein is CASDLTGGPYGYTF.

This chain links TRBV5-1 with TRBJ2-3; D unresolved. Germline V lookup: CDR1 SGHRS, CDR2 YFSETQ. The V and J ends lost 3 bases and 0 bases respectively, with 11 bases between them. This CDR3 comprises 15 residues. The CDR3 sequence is CASSSTVLSTDTQYF. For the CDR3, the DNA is TGCGCCAGCAGCTCCACGGTTCTTAGCACAGATACGCAGTATTTT.

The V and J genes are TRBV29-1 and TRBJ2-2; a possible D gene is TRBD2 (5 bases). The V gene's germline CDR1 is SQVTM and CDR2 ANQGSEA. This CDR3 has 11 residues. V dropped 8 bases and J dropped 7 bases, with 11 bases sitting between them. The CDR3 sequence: CSLLRGGELFF. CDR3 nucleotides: TGCAGCCTGCTTCGGGGCGGGGAGCTGTTTTTT.

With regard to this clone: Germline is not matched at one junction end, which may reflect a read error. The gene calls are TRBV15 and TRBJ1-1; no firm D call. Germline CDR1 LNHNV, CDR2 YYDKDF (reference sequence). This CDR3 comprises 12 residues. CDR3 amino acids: CATSRVNSEAFF. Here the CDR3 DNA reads TGTGCCACCAGCAGAGTAAACAGTGAAGCTTTCTTT.

The CDR3 here is CAPLGGGPQETQYF. The CDR3 DNA reads as TGTGCTCCTCTGGGCGGGGGGCCCCAAGAGACCCAGTACTTC. J is TRBJ2-5 and V is TRBV19, with 8 bases matching TRBD2. Germline CDR1 LNHDA, CDR2 SQIVND (reference sequence). The CDR3 totals 14 residues.